This T cell receptor beta chain was captured by sequencing in a study of cytomegalovirus exposure and HLA in healthy donors (dated by TCRdb to the late 2010s). Regarding the study in general: An earlier analysis of approximately 640 of the donors reported 250 to 350 Gb of sequence data and some 120 million unique TCR beta sequences from some 180 million T cells. Donor age, sex, ethnicity and CMV serostatus were compiled together with the repertoire data. On average, 235,054 unique TCR beta nucleotide sequences were sequenced per donor among about 400 genotyped donors of the cohort, with roughly 18% of those sequences being non-productive. Both class I and class II loci were covered by HLA typing, at four-digit resolution. An earlier analysis of nearly 600 of the donors applied high-throughput TCR beta sequencing to assess whether each TCR beta V gene segment acted as functional or pseudogenic. Every repertoire in the discovery cohort had been generated on one and the same sequencing platform. The study was designed to test whether signatures of past pathogen exposure could be identified by cataloging public T cell receptors. Five DR-DQ haplotypes were handled as single units for association and clustering, since linkage in the cohort was strong. Genome-wide SNP genotypes for about three fifths of the roughly 670 donors were used in a later genetic analysis, which treated that subset as a discovery cohort. To predict cytomegalovirus infection status, the study combined high-throughput TCR immunosequencing, statistical association of individual TCRs with disease status, and machine learning. In the later analysis, no new phenotypic data were used to find candidate immune exposures; instead, reliance was placed on TCR beta sequences and their occurrence across donors. The number of typed donors differed by locus: about 620-640 for A, B, C, DRB1 and DQB1; 500 to 550 for DQA1; 606 for DPA1; and around 470 for DPB1. An early release that covered more than 550 HLA-typed donors contained 250 to 350 gigabases of sequencing data and around 85 million unique TCR sequences. In a later analysis, previously published TCR beta repertoires from several hundred donors were re-analyzed and high-resolution HLA genotyping was added so that TCR occurrence patterns could be studied. A separate validation cohort of over 95 different subjects was used in addition to the 666-subject first cohort. The T cell repertoires of some 670 subjects were profiled by immunosequencing and related to cytomegalovirus serostatus. The genetic ancestry cluster associated with self-reported Caucasian donors included roughly four fifths of the 300 to 450 genotyped donors. Beyond this particular receptor, the publication reports: In an earlier analysis of more than 450 of the donors, most TCR beta V segments were observed in productive rearrangements about 87% or about 30% of the time, broadly matching IMGT annotations. A group of highly shared sequence variants was considered likely to be a technical artifact of the sequencing pipeline. In this cohort, only TCR beta chains were sequenced, and detectable features were limited by the absence of alpha or paired-chain data. A later analysis reported that several top co-occurrence clusters appeared linked to parvovirus B19, influenza, CMV and Epstein-Barr virus. Assigning TCR associations to individual alleles was difficult when HLA alleles, especially DR and DQ, strongly co-occurred. Roughly uniform sequencing depth across donors was assumed in presence/absence analyses, although this assumption may not hold. A later genetic analysis reported fewer N-insertions in productive TCRs among donors in an Asian-associated ancestry cluster than the roughly 700-donor mean. According to the authors, the approach could potentially be generalized to other disease states and immunological phenotypes. In a later analysis, TCR association rates were found to vary across HLA loci, with the most associated TCRs seen for DRB1 alleles and the fewest for HLA-C alleles. Because some donors lacked HLA typing at each locus, the association tests relied only on the typed subset. In vitro tests confirmed that a few of the cytomegalovirus-associated TCR beta chains recognize cytomegalovirus antigens. A later analysis associated roughly 17,000 TCR beta sequences with specific HLA alleles at a false discovery rate of 0.05. Correlated functional status among segregating V segments might be attributable to linkage disequilibrium, but an unknown experimental factor could not be ruled out. A further reported finding was that TCR beta sequences accurately predicted the HLA-A and HLA-B alleles for most subjects in the first cohort. The classifier was reported to diagnose cytomegalovirus status with high specificity and sensitivity in both the original cohort and the validation cohort. Over 15 rarely observed V segments, including chromosome 9 orphons, were excluded from the earlier analysis of several hundred of the donors because counts were too low. Most TCR sequences were seen in very few donors, while some public TCRs were found in many individuals. The only immune exposure information available for the cohort was CMV serostatus. Compared with equally common non-associated chains, HLA-associated TCR beta chains in a later analysis were more clonally expanded and had lower generation probabilities. An association between a missense DCLRE1C variant and V-gene and J-gene trimming of TCR beta chains was found in a later genetic analysis and replicated in an independent cohort. Most CMV-associated TCR beta chains appeared to be HLA-restricted in a later analysis, and the HLA associations seemed to be driven largely by CMV exposure. A total of about 180 TCR beta chains were listed by the study as associated with cytomegalovirus.

The library was produced with the immunoSEQ multiplex PCR assay. A mixture of 60 forward primers for TCR Vbeta segments and 13 reverse primers for TCR Jbeta segments was used in the multiplex PCR. A multiplex PCR assay on genomic DNA amplified the CDR3 region of rearranged TCR beta genes. The amplified TCR beta libraries were sequenced on the Illumina HiSeq System as 87-base-pair reads. The authors' analysis ran thus. A later analysis tallied roughly 78 million unique TCR beta chains across the 666 repertoires, and about 10 million of those chains were shared by two or more donors. Raw reads were error-corrected and collapsed into unique sequences with a nearest-neighbor algorithm that merged closely related sequences to remove PCR and sequencing errors. Alignment of CDR3 sequences to IMGT reference sequences was used to assign V, D and J gene segments. For a sequence to be retained, a match of at least six nucleotides to both a V gene segment and a J gene segment was required. Rearrangements were classified as productive when the CDR3 lacked stop codons and remained in frame with V and J, and all other rearrangements were classified as non-productive. Following IMGT convention, CDR3 was defined as the stretch from the second conserved V-encoded cysteine up to the conserved J-encoded phenylalanine. In an earlier analysis of just under 600 of the donors, sequences lacking an unambiguous match to a single V gene segment were excluded. In an earlier analysis of 587 of the donors, V segments were called functional above 56.7% productive rearrangements and were called segregating when the between-donor standard deviation exceeded 5%. A statistical classification framework was built to diagnose cytomegalovirus status from the catalog of TCR beta chain sequences. In a later analysis, TCR nucleotide sequences were compared against IMGT/GENE-DB human TR gene sequences so that V and J genes could be assigned. In a later analysis, CDR3 sequences and most-parsimonious VDJ recombination scenarios were assigned using the TCRdist pipeline. In a later analysis, every TCR beta chain was defined by the combination of its CDR3 amino acid sequence and its V-gene family, and reads without a unique V-gene family were dropped. To address suspected cross-contamination and a sequencing artifact, a later analysis removed approximately 590 highly shared, low-generation-probability nucleotide sequences. A later analysis calculated a clonal expansion index for each public chain from normalized within-repertoire ranks of inferred template counts. Generation probabilities in a later analysis came from a VDJ recombination model fitted to out-of-frame rearrangements, and those results were checked against IGoR. In a later analysis, hypergeometric tests were used to score TCR-TCR, TCR-HLA and TCR-CMV co-occurrence, with a repertoire-size bias correction applied to TCR pairs. A later analysis estimated false discovery rates by permuting HLA or CMV assignments 20 times. In a later analysis, co-occurring TCRs were grouped using DBSCAN, and TCRdist sequence similarity was added for clustering within HLA-allele-positive subsets. Co-occurrence clustering excluded repertoires with fewer than 30,000 or more than 120,000 public chains, plus five with anomalous nucleotide sharing. The clones in this table, taken by TCRdb from immuneACCESS, are in-frame only. Not every clone is retained; where verified, under half of the shortfall comes from an unresolved V gene, and the cause of the rest is unknown. The V and J calls and the clone size are those of that table, but D and trimming were determined from the DNA. The sample table shows roughly 90,000 clones, and approximately 69% are seen once. 20% to 25% of the sample belongs to the ten largest clones.

Worth noting for this clone: Its antigen is currently not known. Nothing much larger sits one base from this clone, and base qualities are not available.

The cohort was made up of 666 healthy bone marrow donors. All cohort members were sampled while nominally healthy, although unrecorded immune exposures were likely present. The donor tested CMV seropositive and was one of the 289 seropositive cohort members. A peripheral blood sample was provided by each donor, and peripheral blood mononuclear cells were used for TCR beta sequencing. Genomic DNA extraction from the blood cell samples was performed with the Qiagen DNeasy Blood Extraction Kit. The specimen sequenced was PBMCs. The receptor's source is a man aged 25 to 45 in good health and CMV-seropositive.

The CDR3 is CASSIDRVGDTQYF. The DNA is as follows: TGTGCCAGCAGTATTGACAGGGTTGGGGATACGCAGTATTTT. The sequence joins TRBV2 to TRBJ2-3, with 7 central nucleotides matching TRBD1. V and J are trimmed by 5 bases and 6 bases, and the gene matches miss 8 bases of the junction. CDR1 and CDR2 are drawn from the germline V gene: SNHLY, FYNNEI. There are 14 amino acids in the CDR3, from cysteine to phenylalanine inclusive. CDR3 DNA is the only sequence kept; it has 42 bases, read in frame from the first base.